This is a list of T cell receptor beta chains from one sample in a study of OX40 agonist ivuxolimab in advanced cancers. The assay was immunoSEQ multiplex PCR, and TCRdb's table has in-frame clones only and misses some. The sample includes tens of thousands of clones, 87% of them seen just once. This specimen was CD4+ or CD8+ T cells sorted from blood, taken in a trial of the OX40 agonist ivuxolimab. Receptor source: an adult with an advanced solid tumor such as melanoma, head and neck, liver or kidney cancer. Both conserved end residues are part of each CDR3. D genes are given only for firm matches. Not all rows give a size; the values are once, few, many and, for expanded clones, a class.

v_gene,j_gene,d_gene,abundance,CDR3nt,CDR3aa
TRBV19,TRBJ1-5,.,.,TGTGCCAGTAAATATGCAGGGAACAGCAATCAGCCCCAGCATTTT,CASKYAGNSNQPQHF
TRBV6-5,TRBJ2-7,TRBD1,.,TGTGCCAGCAGTACAACCGGGACAGCCACCTACGAGCAGTACTTC,CASSTTGTATYEQYF
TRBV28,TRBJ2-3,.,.,TGTGCCAGCAGCCCTCGCCCGAGGGATACGCAGTATTTT,CASSPRPRDTQYF
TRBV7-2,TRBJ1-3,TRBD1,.,TGTGCCAGCAGCTTAGAGCAGGGGGCGACTGGAAACACCATATATTTT,CASSLEQGATGNTIYF
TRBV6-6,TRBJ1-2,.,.,TGTGCCAGCAGACAGGGCAGTAACTATGGCTACACCTTC,CASRQGSNYGYTF
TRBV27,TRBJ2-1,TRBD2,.,TGTGCCAGCAGCTGGGGACTAGCGGGGGGGAGCTCCTACAATGAGCAGTTCTTC,CASSWGLAGGSSYNEQFF
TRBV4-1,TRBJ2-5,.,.,TGCGCCAGCAGCCAAGTTACGCCAGCTCAAGAGACCCAGTACTTC,CASSQVTPAQETQYF
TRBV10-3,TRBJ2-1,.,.,TGTGCCATCAGTGACAGAGCGACAGGCCCCAATGAGCAGTTCTTC,CAISDRATGPNEQFF
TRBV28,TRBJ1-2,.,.,TGTGCCAGCAGATCGAGTCTTGACTACTATGGCTACACCTTC,CASRSSLDYYGYTF
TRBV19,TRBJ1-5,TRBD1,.,TGTGCCAGTAGTATAGAGGGACAGGGGGGGAATCAGCCCCAGCATTTT,CASSIEGQGGNQPQHF
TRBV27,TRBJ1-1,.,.,TGTGCCAGCAGTTTTAAAGGGCTAGAAGCTTTCTTT,CASSFKGLEAFF
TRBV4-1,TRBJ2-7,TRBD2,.,TGCGCCAGCAGCCCAGGGACTAGCGGGAGGCTGAACGAGCAGTACTTC,CASSPGTSGRLNEQYF
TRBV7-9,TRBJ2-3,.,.,TGTGCCAGCAGCCGTAGTAGTAGCACAGATACGCAGTATTTT,CASSRSSSTDTQYF
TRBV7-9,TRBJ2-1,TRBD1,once,TGTGCCAGCAGCTTAGTTGGGGACAGGACCTACAATGAGCAGTTCTTC,CASSLVGDRTYNEQFF
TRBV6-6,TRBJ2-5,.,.,TGTGCCAGCAGTTACTCGGTCAGGGAGGAGACCCAGTACTTC,CASSYSVREETQYF
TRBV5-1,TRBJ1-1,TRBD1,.,TGCGCCAGCAAGCTTTGGAGGGGGCAGGGGACTGAAGCTTTCTTT,CASKLWRGQGTEAFF
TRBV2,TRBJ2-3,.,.,TGTGCCAGCAATAGTAATCTCGGGAATACGCAGTATTTT,CASNSNLGNTQYF
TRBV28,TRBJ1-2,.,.,TGTGCCAGCAGTGTAAGCCCAACAGGAACGGGGTATGGCTACACCTTC,CASSVSPTGTGYGYTF
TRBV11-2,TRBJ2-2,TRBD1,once,TGTGCCAGCATTGCTGACAGGGGGAGCACCGGGGAGCTGTTTTTT,CASIADRGSTGELFF
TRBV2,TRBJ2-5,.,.,TGTGCCAGCACCCTGGGGACCCAGTACTTC,CASTLGTQYF
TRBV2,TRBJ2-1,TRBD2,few,TGTGCCAGCAGTGAAAGGACTAGCAGGTACAATGAGCAGTTCTTC,CASSERTSRYNEQFF
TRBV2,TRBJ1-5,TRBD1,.,TGTGCCAGCAGTGAGGACAGGCTTAGCAATCAGCCCCAGCATTTT,CASSEDRLSNQPQHF
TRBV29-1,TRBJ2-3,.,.,TGCAGCGTTGAAGTCCAGTCACATACGCAGTATTTT,CSVEVQSHTQYF
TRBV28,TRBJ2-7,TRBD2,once,TGTGCCAGCAGCCCCCTAGCGGGAGGCCCCTACGAGCAGTACTTC,CASSPLAGGPYEQYF
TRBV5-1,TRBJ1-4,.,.,TGCGCCAGCAGCTTGACGGGCCCAGCAACTAATGAAAAACTGTTTTTT,CASSLTGPATNEKLFF
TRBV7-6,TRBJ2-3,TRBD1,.,TGTGCCAGCAGCCAAGGACAGGGGGCGAGGTGGGCAGATACGCAGTATTTT,CASSQGQGARWADTQYF
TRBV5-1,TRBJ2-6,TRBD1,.,TGCGCCAGCAGTATCCAGGGGGTCGGGGCCAACGTCCTGACTTTC,CASSIQGVGANVLTF
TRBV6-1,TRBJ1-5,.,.,TGTGCCAGCAGTGGGATGGGGGTTAGCAATCAGCCCCAGCATTTT,CASSGMGVSNQPQHF
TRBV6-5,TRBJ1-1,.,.,TGTGCCAGCAGACCGCGGCAGGGTGTGACTGAAGCTTTCTTT,CASRPRQGVTEAFF
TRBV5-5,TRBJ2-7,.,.,TGTGCCAGCAGCTTGGGGTTAAACAGGTACGAGCAGTACTTC,CASSLGLNRYEQYF
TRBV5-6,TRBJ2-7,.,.,TGTGCCAGCAGCCGAGGGGGGGCCTACGAGCAGTACTTC,CASSRGGAYEQYF
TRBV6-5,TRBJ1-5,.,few,TGTGCCAGCAGTGCGAATCGGGGGCAGCCCCAGCATTTT,CASSANRGQPQHF
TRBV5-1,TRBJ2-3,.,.,TGCGCCAGCAGCTTGGTGGCGCCCACAGATACGCAGTATTTT,CASSLVAPTDTQYF
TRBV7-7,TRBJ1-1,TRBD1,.,TGTGCCAGCAGCCAAGGACAGGGCACTGAAGCTTTCTTT,CASSQGQGTEAFF
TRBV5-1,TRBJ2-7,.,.,TGCGCCAGCAGCTTGGGCGGGACAGCCTACGAGCAGTACTTC,CASSLGGTAYEQYF
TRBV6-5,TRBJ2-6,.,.,TGTGCCAGCAGTCCAGGGTACGGGGCCAACGTCCTGACTTTC,CASSPGYGANVLTF
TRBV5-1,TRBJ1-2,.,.,TGCGCCAGCAACTTGGGCCATAGGGACATACCTAACTATGGCTACACCTTC,CASNLGHRDIPNYGYTF
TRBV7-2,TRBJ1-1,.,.,TGTGCCAGCAGCTTAGAAGGGCCCACTGAAGCTTTCTTT,CASSLEGPTEAFF
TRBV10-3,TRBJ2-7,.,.,TGTGCCATCAGTGACCTCGGGACGCAAACGAACTACGAGCAGTACTTC,CAISDLGTQTNYEQYF
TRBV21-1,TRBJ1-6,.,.,TGTGCCAGCAGCAAATTGGGGCAGAGCTCCTATAATTCACCCCTCCACTTT,CASSKLGQSSYNSPLHF
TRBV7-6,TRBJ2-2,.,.,TGTGCCAGCAGCCTTCGGGTCGGGGAGCTGTTTTTT,CASSLRVGELFF
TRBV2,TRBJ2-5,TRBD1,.,TGTGCCAGCAGGGGCGGTACAGGGGGAGGAATCGAAGAGACCCAGTACTTC,CASRGGTGGGIEETQYF
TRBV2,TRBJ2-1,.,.,TGTGCCAGCAGTCCTGTGGGGGGCGCAGGCAATGAGCAGTTCTTC,CASSPVGGAGNEQFF
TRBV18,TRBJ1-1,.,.,TGTGCCAGCTCCCCGTTTATGGGGCGGGACACTGAAGCTTTCTTT,CASSPFMGRDTEAFF
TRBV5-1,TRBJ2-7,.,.,TGCGCCAGCAGCTTGAAATCTTCCGAGCAGTACTTC,CASSLKSSEQYF
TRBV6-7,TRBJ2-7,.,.,TGTGCCAGCAGCTTTGGGGGTCCCGGCGAGCAGTACTTC,CASSFGGPGEQYF
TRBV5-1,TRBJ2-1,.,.,TGCGCCAGCAGCTCTACACCGTGGGACAATGAGCAGTTCTTC,CASSSTPWDNEQFF
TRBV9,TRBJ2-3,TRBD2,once,TGTGCCAGCAGCGTAGGAGGTAGCGGGGGCCTCACAGATACGCAGTATTTT,CASSVGGSGGLTDTQYF